The clone carrying this T cell receptor (beta chain) was counted at least ten times. Antigen specificity is unknown. Unique molecular identifiers had been added to the TCR beta cDNA libraries. TCRdb redid the calling of the PCR reads with MiXCR, one entry per CDR3 protein. The sample contains hundreds of thousands of distinct CDR3 sequences, 30% of which appear only once. This sample is part of a study of post-analysis software for immune sequencing data. Study-level background: Some patients lacked subtype; others had relapsing-remitting, secondary progressive or progressive-relapsing disease. Study-wide findings and caveats: Patients used a few TRBV segments, including TRBV5-6, TRBV5-1 and TRBV20-1, more often than controls.

V dropped 3 bases and J dropped 0 bases, with 12 bases sitting between them. CDR1 is ENHRY and CDR2 is SYGVKD in the germline V gene. The length of the CDR3 is 15 residues. The chain couples TRBV10-3 to TRBJ2-7, with a possible D match to TRBD1 (5 bases). The sample consisted of blood. This sequence was found in a girl aged 10 to 17 with multiple sclerosis. The CDR3 nucleotides are TGTGCCATCAGTGACTTCGCGGACAACTCCTACGAGCAGTACTTC. This codes for CAISDFADNSYEQYF.